These 21 T cell receptor beta chains share one sample of origin, sequenced in a study of T cell repertoires in cytomegalovirus infection. Via MiXCR, TCRdb re-called the reads, giving one row per CDR3 protein. The sample consists of about 200,000 distinct CDR3 sequences, approximately 9.6% of them appearing once. Sequencing input: PBMCs. All receptors come from a human donor in good health (CMV status not recorded). Some clones in this sample may be carry-over from other donors' samples.

This clonotype was counted at least ten times. The gene calls are TRBV15 and TRBJ1-5; D remains unclear. Germline values: CDR1 LNHNV, CDR2 YYDKDF (reference sequence). This CDR3 has 14 amino acids. V lost 5 bases to trimming and J lost 0 bases, with 8 bases between them. The CDR3 DNA is TGTGCCACCAGCCTTGGGATTAGCAATCAGCCCCAGCATTTT. The encoded protein is CATSLGISNQPQHF.

The table lists this clonotype with many counts. This chain uses TRBV6-2 or TRBV6-3 with TRBJ1-2; D uncertain. V shed 7 bases and J shed 6 bases, with 12 bases lying between them. The CDR3 length is 12 residues. The germline V gene has CDR1 MNHEY and CDR2 SVGEGT. The CDR3 here is CASKPNSDGYTF. CDR3 bases: TGTGCCAGCAAACCGAACAGCGATGGCTACACCTTC.

This clonotype has a count of ten or more. V and J are TRBV7-9 and TRBJ1-1; D is unclear. The CDR3 covers 15 residues. Germline V lookup: CDR1 SEHNR, CDR2 FQNEAQ (reference sequence). V was cut by 3 bases and J by 1 base, with 12 bases left in between. CDR3 residues: CASSFGRSGNTEAFF. The CDR3, as DNA: TGTGCCAGCAGCTTCGGTCGGTCCGGGAACACTGAAGCTTTCTTT.

This clonotype was counted at least ten times. This chain connects TRBV7-8 to TRBJ2-2; TRBD1 might be the D (5 bases). Trimming took off 5 bases at V and 0 bases at J, with 16 bases between the two ends. Germline V gives CDR1 SGHVS, CDR2 FQNEAQ. The CDR3 has 17 amino acids. The CDR3 reads CASSRYPRGSNTGELFF. The CDR3 DNA follows: TGTGCCAGCAGCCGATACCCTAGGGGCTCGAACACCGGGGAGCTGTTTTTT.

In its sample, this clonotype was seen many times. This chain uses TRBV7-2 with TRBJ2-3; 7 bases are a match to TRBD2. Germline CDR1 reads SGHTA; CDR2 reads FQGNSA. J was trimmed by 2 bases and V by 6 bases; bases with no gene match: 8. The CDR3 is 15 residues long. The CDR3 loop is CASSPSGKYTDTQYF. As DNA, the CDR3 is TGTGCCAGCAGTCCCAGCGGGAAATACACAGATACGCAGTATTTT.

This clonotype was observed at least ten times. This chain links TRBV5-4 with TRBJ2-3; 7 bases are a match to TRBD2. In germline, CDR1 is SGHNT, CDR2 YYREEE (reference sequence). The V gene end was trimmed by 4 bases and the J gene end by 6 bases; junction bases not matched to a gene: 11. CDR3 size: 15 residues. CDR3 nucleotide sequence: TGTGCCAGCAGCGATCAACGACGGGGGGTCGATACGCAGTATTTT. It yields the protein CASSDQRRGVDTQYF.

This clonotype was seen repeatedly, ten times or more. The genes are TRBV7-6 and TRBJ2-1; TRBD2 aligns across 8 bases. The CDR3 has 14 amino acids. J was trimmed by 3 bases and V by 3 bases; bases with no gene match: 1. CDR1 is SGHVS and CDR2 is FNYEAQ in the germline V gene. CDR3 protein: CASSLGLDYNEQFF. The CDR3 bases are TGTGCCAGCAGCTTGGGACTAGACTACAATGAGCAGTTCTTC.

This clonotype came up many times. The rearrangement uses TRBV6-4 and TRBJ2-1; D unclear. Germline V CDR1 and CDR2: MRHNA, SNTAGT. V lost 0 bases and J lost 9, with 9 bases in between. The CDR3 is 13 amino acids. CDR3 coding DNA: TGTGCCAGCAGTGACTCTCTCGCTACTGAGCAGTTCTTC. Translating it yields CASSDSLATEQFF.

This rearrangement joins TRBV7-9 to TRBJ1-2; D not resolved. CDR3 length: 14 residues. Per the germline V gene, CDR1 is SEHNR and CDR2 is FQNEAQ (reference sequence). Trimming removed 8 bases at V and 2 bases at J, with 15 bases between. CDR3 sequence: CASDSLGFNYGYTF. CDR3 DNA: TGTGCCAGCGATTCGTTGGGGTTCAACTATGGCTACACCTTC. The complete variable domain, with remaining parts taken from reference TRBV7-9 and TRBJ1-2, reads DTGVSQNPRHKITKRGQNVTFRCDPISEHNRLYWYRQTLGQGPEFLTYFQNEAQLEKSRLLSDRFSAERPKGSFSTLEIQRTEQGDSAMYLCASDSLGFNYGYTFGSGTRLTVV.

The sample holds many counts of this clonotype. This chain links TRBV28 with TRBJ1-2; D is possibly TRBD1 (5 bases). Germline V gene data show CDR1 as MDHEN and CDR2 as SYDVKM. The CDR3 is made up of 16 amino acids. V shed 6 bases and J shed 4 bases, with 21 bases lying between them. CDR3 protein: CASSDRISTGLYGYTF. Here the CDR3 DNA reads TGTGCCAGCAGCGACCGGATATCCACAGGCCTCTATGGCTACACCTTC.

This clonotype was counted ten times or more. V is TRBV5-1 and J is TRBJ2-2, with 15 bases lining up with TRBD2. V was clipped by 4 bases and J by 0 bases; unmatched bases: 4. Germline V lookup: CDR1 SGHRS, CDR2 YFSETQ. CDR3 length: 18 residues. CDR3 in DNA: TGCGCCAGCAGCCCCAGGACTAGCGGGGGGGCGAACACCGGGGAGCTGTTTTTT. Its translation is CASSPRTSGGANTGELFF.

This clonotype has a handful of counts. The chain employs TRBV2 and TRBJ2-3; D gene uncertain. Germline CDR1 reads SNHLY; CDR2 reads FYNNEI. The CDR3 totals 11 residues. Trimming took 7 bases from V and 1 from J, leaving 3 bases between them. The CDR3 DNA follows: TGTGCCAGCAAGGGCACAGATACGCAGTATTTT. As protein: CASKGTDTQYF. The variable domain in full, completed from reference TRBV2 and TRBJ2-3, reads EPEVTQTPSHQVTQMGQEVILRCVPISNHLYFYWYRQILGQKVEFLVSFYNNEISEKSEIFDDQFSVERPDGSNFTLKIRSTKLEDSAMYFCASKGTDTQYFGPGTRLTVL.

Ten or more counts support this clonotype. The chain couples TRBV10-2 to TRBJ1-2; D possibly corresponds to TRBD1 (5 bases). Between the trimmed V and J ends, which lost 3 bases and 7 bases, there was a span of 18 bases. Germline-derived CDR1 and CDR2 are WSHSY and SAAADI. The CDR3 covers 15 residues. In nucleotides, the CDR3 is TGCGCCAGCAGTGAAACAGGCGGACGTAGGGGTGGCTACACCTTC. Amino acids: CASSETGGRRGGYTF.

This clonotype has ten or more counts. This chain joins TRBV7-2 and TRBJ2-3; a weak D match, TRBD2 (6 bases). V lost 0 bases and J lost 2, with 21 bases in between. The CDR3 has 19 residues. The V gene's germline CDR1 is SGHTA and CDR2 FQGNSA. The CDR3 coding sequence is TGTGCCAGCAGCTTAGCCGCGGGGCGGGGTCGAACCTTCACAGATACGCAGTATTTT. It translates to CASSLAAGRGRTFTDTQYF. Together with reference TRBV7-2 and TRBJ2-3, the CDR3 gives the full variable domain: GAGVSQSPSNKVTEKGKDVELRCDPISGHTALYWYRQSLGQGLEFLIYFQGNSAPDKSGLPSDRFSAERTGGSVSTLTIQRTQQEDSAVYLCASSLAAGRGRTFTDTQYFGPGTRLTVL.

This clonotype has ten or more counts. This chain uses TRBV7-8 with TRBJ2-7; 11 bases fit TRBD2. Germline lookup yields CDR1 SGHVS and CDR2 FQNEAQ. V shed 4 bases, J shed 2 bases, and the junction held 7 bases outside the gene matches. The CDR3 totals 16 residues. Written as DNA, the CDR3 is TGTGCCAGCAGCTCCCGTGTAGCGGGAGGGCCCTACGAGCAGTACTTC. Its protein is CASSSRVAGGPYEQYF.

This clonotype appeared many times. The chain carries TRBV19 and TRBJ2-7, with 8 bases that match TRBD1. CDR3 size: 15 residues. Trimming took 3 bases from V and 2 from J; bases not matched to a gene: 6. Looked up from germline, CDR1 is LNHDA and CDR2 is SQIVND (reference sequence). CDR3 protein: CASSISGTGTYEQYF. The DNA for the CDR3 is TGTGCCAGTAGTATTTCTGGGACAGGAACCTACGAGCAGTACTTC.

Many counts were recorded for this clonotype. This chain connects TRBV28 to TRBJ1-2; the D gene is possibly TRBD1 (5 bases). CDR1 is MDHEN, CDR2 SYDVKM, per germline. The CDR3 sequence is 13 residues long. Trimming took off 11 bases at V and 4 bases at J, with 17 bases between the two ends. The CDR3 spells CASCGTGLYGYTF. The CDR3 bases are TGTGCCTCTTGCGGGACCGGACTCTATGGCTACACCTTC.

The chain uses TRBV4-1 and TRBJ1-2; D remains ambiguous. The CDR3 covers 14 residues. V lost 0 bases to trimming and J lost 2 bases, with 7 bases between them. The germline gives CDR1 MGHRA, CDR2 YSYEKL. The CDR3 DNA is TGCGCCAGCAGCCAAGATAGCCGGAACTATGGCTACACCTTC. This encodes CASSQDSRNYGYTF.

This clonotype occurred many times. The chain couples TRBV2 to TRBJ2-2, with D hard to call. Germline V gives CDR1 SNHLY, CDR2 FYNNEI. This CDR3 region has 16 residues. V was trimmed by 2 bases and J by 0 bases, leaving 10 bases between them. The CDR3 loop reads CASSEFGHANTGELFF. CDR3 bases: TGTGCCAGCAGTGAATTTGGGCACGCGAACACCGGGGAGCTGTTTTTT.

The genes are TRBV29-1 and TRBJ2-7; possible D gene TRBD2, 6 bases. The length of the CDR3 is 15 residues. The V end lost 1 base, the J end lost 4 bases, and 17 bases lay between the germline ends. Germline-derived CDR1 and CDR2 are SQVTM and ANQGSEA. Written as DNA, the CDR3 is TGCAGCGTTGAAGCGGGGGAAGGGGCCCTATACGAGCAGTACTTC. Its translation: CSVEAGEGALYEQYF.

This clonotype has a count of ten or more. The CDR3 sequence: CASSAILRRSNEKLFF. CDR3 DNA sequence: TGTGCCAGCAGCGCAATCTTGAGGAGGTCTAATGAAAAACTGTTTTTT. This sequence joins TRBV7-8 and TRBJ1-4, with unresolved D. Germline-derived CDR1 and CDR2 are SGHVS and FQNEAQ. Between the trimmed V and J ends, which lost 5 bases and 3 bases, there was a span of 16 bases. The CDR3 has 16 amino acids.